This entry is about one T cell receptor (beta chain). Additional DNA sequences in this sample encode the identical CDR3. These data are taken from a study of T cells in lung cancer brain metastases. Roughly 5 deparaffinized, unstained about 9.2 um sections supplied tumor areas macrodissected using marked H&E slides as a guide. Between the trimmed V and J ends, which lost 3 bases and 0 bases, there was a span of 9 bases. Germline CDR1 is KGHSH and CDR2 is LQKENI. The CDR3 consists of 14 residues. Data came from immunoSEQ multiplex PCR; TCRdb stores just in-frame clones and leaves some out. The sample consists of several thousand clones, over 80% of them appearing once.

The chain combines TRBV18 with TRBJ2-7, with D possibly being TRBD2 (6 bases). Sequences were obtained from tumor tissue from the primary lung tumor. This clonotype originated in a woman aged 50 to 60 with non-small cell lung cancer. The CDR3 loop is CASSPGTASYEQYF. The CDR3, as DNA: TGTGCCAGCTCACCCGGGACTGCCTCCTACGAGCAGTACTTC.